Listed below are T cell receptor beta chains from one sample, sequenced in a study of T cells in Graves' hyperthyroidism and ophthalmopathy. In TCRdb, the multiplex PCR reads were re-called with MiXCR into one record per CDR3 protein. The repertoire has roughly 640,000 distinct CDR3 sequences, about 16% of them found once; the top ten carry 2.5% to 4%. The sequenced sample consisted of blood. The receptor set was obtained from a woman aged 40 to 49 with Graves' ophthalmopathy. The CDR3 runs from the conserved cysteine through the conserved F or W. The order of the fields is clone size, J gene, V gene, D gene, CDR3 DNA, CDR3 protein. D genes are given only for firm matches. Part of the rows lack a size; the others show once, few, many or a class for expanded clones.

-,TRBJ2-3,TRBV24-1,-,TGTGCCACCGGACAGCGTAGCACAGATACGCAGTATTTT,CATGQRSTDTQYF
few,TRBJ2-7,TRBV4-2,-,TGTGCCAGCAGCCAATTCAGGGACTCCTACGAGCAGTACTTC,CASSQFRDSYEQYF
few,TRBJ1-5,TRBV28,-,TGTGCCAGCACTCGGGGGGAGGGGAGCGCAAATCAGCCCCAGCATTTT,CASTRGEGSANQPQHF
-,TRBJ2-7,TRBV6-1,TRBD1,TGTGCCAGCAGTCCCAGACAGGGGGCTGCTTACGAGCAGTACTTC,CASSPRQGAAYEQYF
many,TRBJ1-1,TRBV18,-,TGTGCCAGCTCACCACCGCAGGGTAGGAACACTGAAGCTTTCTTT,CASSPPQGRNTEAFF
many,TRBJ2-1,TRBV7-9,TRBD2,TGTGCCAGCAGCTTAGGAGGCGAAGGACTAGCGGGAGGATCCTACAATGAGCAGTTCTTC,CASSLGGEGLAGGSYNEQFF
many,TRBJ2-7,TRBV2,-,TGTGCCAGCGGAGGCCAGATTCATATAGACGAGCAGTACTTC,CASGGQIHIDEQYF
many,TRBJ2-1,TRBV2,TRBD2,TGTGCCAGCAGGAGGGAAGCGGGGGGGCAGTACAATGAGCAGTTCTTC,CASRREAGGQYNEQFF
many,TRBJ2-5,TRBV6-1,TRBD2,TGTGCCAGCAGCGCCGGGACTAGCGGCCAAGAGACCCAGTACTTC,CASSAGTSGQETQYF
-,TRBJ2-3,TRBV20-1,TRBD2,TGCAGCGCTAGAGGCGGGGGGGCGAGGGGCACAGATACGCAGTATTTT,CSARGGGARGTDTQYF
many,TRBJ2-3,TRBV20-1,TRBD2,TGCAGTGCTAGCCGGCGGGGGGTCCCAGATACGCAGTATTTT,CSASRRGVPDTQYF
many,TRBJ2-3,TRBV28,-,TGTGCCAGCAGTGTCCCCACAGATACGCAGTATTTT,CASSVPTDTQYF
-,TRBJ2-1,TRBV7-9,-,TGTGCCAGCAGCTTAGCGGCCGGGTCCGGCCTGTTCTTC,CASSLAAGSGLFF
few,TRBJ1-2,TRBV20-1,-,TGCAGTGCTAGGTTAGACAGCAACTATGGCTACACCTTC,CSARLDSNYGYTF
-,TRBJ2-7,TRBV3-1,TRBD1,TGTGCCAGCAGCCAAGTGAACAGGGGACACGAGCAGTACTTC,CASSQVNRGHEQYF
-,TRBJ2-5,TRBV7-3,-,TGTGCCAGCAGCTTAATAGACCCCGGGCCCCAGTACTTC,CASSLIDPGPQYF
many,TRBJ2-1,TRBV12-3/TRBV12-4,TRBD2,TGTGCCAGCGGCCTCCCTAGCGGGAGGGATCCCCCCTCCTACAATGAGCAGTTCTTC,CASGLPSGRDPPSYNEQFF
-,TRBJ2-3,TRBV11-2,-,TGTGCCAGCAACAGCCAAGGTTACACAGATACGCAGTATTTT,CASNSQGYTDTQYF
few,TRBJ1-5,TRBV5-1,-,TGCGCCAGCAATACACGGGATCACGGGGCGCGGGGTCAGCCCCAGCATTTT,CASNTRDHGARGQPQHF
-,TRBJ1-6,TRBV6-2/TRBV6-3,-,TGTGCCAGCAGTCCCCGCGGGGATAATAATTCACCCCTCCACTTT,CASSPRGDNNSPLHF
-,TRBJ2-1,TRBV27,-,TGTGCCAGCAGGGAAGGGGGGGGGCCGACGTGGGGTAGCATAAGGGGTGAGCAGTTCTTC,CASREGGGPTWGSIRGEQFF
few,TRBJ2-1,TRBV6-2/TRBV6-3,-,TGTGCCAGCAGTTCGGGAGACTTGAATGAGCAGTTCTTC,CASSSGDLNEQFF
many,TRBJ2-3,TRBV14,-,TGTGCCAGCAGCCCCCACCTAGCGAGATCCACAGATACGCAGTATTTT,CASSPHLARSTDTQYF
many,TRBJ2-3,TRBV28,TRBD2,TGTGCCATCATGGGGGGGGGATTCACAGATACGCAGTATTTT,CAIMGGGFTDTQYF
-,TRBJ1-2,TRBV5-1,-,TGCGCCAGCAGCTTAACAGTATCCTATGGCTACACCTTC,CASSLTVSYGYTF
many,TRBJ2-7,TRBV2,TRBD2,TGTGCCAGCAAGGTAGGACTAGCGGGCCCCCCAGAAATCTACGAGCAGTACTTC,CASKVGLAGPPEIYEQYF
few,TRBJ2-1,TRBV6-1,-,TGTGCCAGCATGGCAGCCGGCGATGAGCAGTTCTTC,CASMAAGDEQFF
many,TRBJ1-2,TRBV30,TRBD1,TGTGCCTGGAGTGCACCGGACAGGGAGTGGAACTATGGCTACACCTTC,CAWSAPDREWNYGYTF
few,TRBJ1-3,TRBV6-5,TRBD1,TGTGCCAGCAGTTACTCGACAGGGGGAAACACCATATATTTT,CASSYSTGGNTIYF
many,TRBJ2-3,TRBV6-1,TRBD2,TGTGCCAGCAGTACCCGGGGGGGCCGAGCAGATACGCAGTATTTT,CASSTRGGRADTQYF
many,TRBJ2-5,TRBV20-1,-,TGCAGTGCCAGGATCCCGACAAGGGTACAAGAGACCCAGTACTTC,CSARIPTRVQETQYF
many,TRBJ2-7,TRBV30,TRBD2,TGTGCCTGGAGTCCCTCTAGCGGCCTCTCCTACGAGCAGTACTTC,CAWSPSSGLSYEQYF
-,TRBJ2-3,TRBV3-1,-,TGTGCCAGCAGCCTTCGGTGGACTAGCACAGATACGCAGTATTTT,CASSLRWTSTDTQYF
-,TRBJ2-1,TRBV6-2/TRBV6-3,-,TGTGCCATCCGTGGGGCAGCCGGATATTTTAGTCATGAGCAGTTCTTC,CAIRGAAGYFSHEQFF
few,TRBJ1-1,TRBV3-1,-,TGTGCCAGCAGCCCCCGGTCTTCGAACACTGAAGCTTTCTTT,CASSPRSSNTEAFF
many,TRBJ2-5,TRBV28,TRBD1,TGTGCCAGCAGTTTAAGGCCGGGACAGCTAGAACAAGAGACCCAGTACTTC,CASSLRPGQLEQETQYF
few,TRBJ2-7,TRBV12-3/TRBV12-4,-,TGTGCCAGCGCCAATAAGGTCCCCTACGAGCAGTGCTTC,CASANKVPYEQCF
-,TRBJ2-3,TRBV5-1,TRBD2,TGCGCCAGCAGCCCGAGACTAGCGGGAGGGAGCACAGATACGCAGTATTTT,CASSPRLAGGSTDTQYF
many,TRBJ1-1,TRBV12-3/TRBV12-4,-,TGTGCCAGCAGCCGGACCTGGGCTGAAGCTTTCTTT,CASSRTWAEAFF
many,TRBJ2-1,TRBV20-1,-,TGCAGTGCCGATACGGCTAGCGCTAACAATGAGCAGTTCTTC,CSADTASANNEQFF
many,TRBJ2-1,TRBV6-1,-,TGTGCCAGCAGCCCAAGGGTTCTTAGCGATGAGCAGTTCTTC,CASSPRVLSDEQFF
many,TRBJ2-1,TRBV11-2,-,TGTGCCAGCAGCTCCCCCGAGCGGAATGAGCAGTTCTTC,CASSSPERNEQFF
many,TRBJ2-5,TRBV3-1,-,TGTGCCAGCAGCCAAGACTGGGGTGATGTTGCCCAGACCCAGTACTTC,CASSQDWGDVAQTQYF
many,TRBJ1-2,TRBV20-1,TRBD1,TGCAGTGCTAGAGATACCAACCGGGACAGGAGCTATGGCTACACCTTC,CSARDTNRDRSYGYTF